This is a list of T cell receptor beta chains from one sample in a study of blood T cell repertoires in COVID-19. The method was immunoSEQ multiplex PCR; TCRdb's version includes in-frame clones alone and lacks a portion of them. The table lists about 320,000 clones, 89% of them singletons. Sample: PBMCs or T cells enriched from blood (not recorded which). The receptors here all came from a man aged 55 to 69 who had recovered from COVID-19. CDR3s include the opening cysteine and the closing phenylalanine or tryptophan. D genes are given only for firm matches. Only some rows state a clone size, as once, few, many or a class for expanded clones.

cdr3_aa cdr3_nt v_call clone_size d_call j_call
CSVSPDGGRETQYF TGCAGCGTTTCGCCCGACGGGGGGAGAGAGACCCAGTACTTC TRBV29-1 NA TRBD2 TRBJ2-5
CASSGQGGSDTQYF TGTGCCAGCAGCGGACAGGGAGGTTCAGATACGCAGTATTTT TRBV6-4 NA TRBD1 TRBJ2-3
CASSQGTQSSYEQYF TGCGCCAGCAGCCAAGGGACACAATCCTCCTACGAGCAGTACTTC TRBV4-3 once NA TRBJ2-7
CASSVNPDRDLQSSYNEQFF TGTGCCAGCAGCGTAAACCCCGACAGGGACCTGCAGAGCTCCTACAATGAGCAGTTCTTC TRBV9 NA TRBD1 TRBJ2-1
CAISNLAGTYNEQFF TGTGCCATCAGTAACCTAGCGGGAACCTACAATGAGCAGTTCTTC TRBV10-3 NA TRBD2 TRBJ2-1
CASSLLYSKTAYGYTF TGTGCCAGCAGCTTATTATACTCTAAGACAGCCTATGGCTACACCTTC TRBV13 NA NA TRBJ1-2
CASSPPGRGEQYF TGTGCCAGCTCACCTCCGGGTCGGGGAGAGCAGTACTTC TRBV18 NA NA TRBJ2-7
CASSVSGQPQETQYF TGTGCCAGCAGCGTAAGTGGACAGCCTCAAGAGACCCAGTACTTC TRBV9 NA NA TRBJ2-5
CASSFSASGGIYNEQFF TGTGCCAGCAGTTTTTCGGCTAGCGGGGGTATATACAATGAGCAGTTCTTC TRBV28 NA TRBD2 TRBJ2-1
CASSGRQGRETQYF TGTGCCAGCAGCGGAAGACAGGGTAGGGAGACCCAGTACTTC TRBV7-9 NA TRBD1 TRBJ2-5